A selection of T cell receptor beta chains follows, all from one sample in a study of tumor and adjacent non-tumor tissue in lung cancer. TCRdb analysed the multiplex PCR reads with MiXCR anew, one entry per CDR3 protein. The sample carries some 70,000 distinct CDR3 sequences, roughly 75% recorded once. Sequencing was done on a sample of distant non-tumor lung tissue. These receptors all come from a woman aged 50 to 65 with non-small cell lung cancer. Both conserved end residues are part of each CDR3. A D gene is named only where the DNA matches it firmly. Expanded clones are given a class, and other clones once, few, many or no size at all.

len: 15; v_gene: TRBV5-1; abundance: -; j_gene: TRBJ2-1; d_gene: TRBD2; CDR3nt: TGCGCCAGCAGCACCCAAGCGGGAGGTTCGGATGAGCAGTTCTTC; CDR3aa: CASSTQAGGSDEQFF
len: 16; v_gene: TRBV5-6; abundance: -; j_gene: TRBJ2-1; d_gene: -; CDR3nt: TGTGCCAGCAGCTACCTAGTGGGATCATCCTATAATGAGCAGTTCTTC; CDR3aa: CASSYLVGSSYNEQFF
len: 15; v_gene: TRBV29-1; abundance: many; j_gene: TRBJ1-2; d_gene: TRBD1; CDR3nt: TGCAGCGTTGAAGATAGAGGACAGGGACACTATGGCTACACCTTC; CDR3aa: CSVEDRGQGHYGYTF
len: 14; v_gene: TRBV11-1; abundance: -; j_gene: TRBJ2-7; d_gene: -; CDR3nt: TGTGCCAGCAGCCACTGGGGCAGCTCATACGAGCAGTACTTC; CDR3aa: CASSHWGSSYEQYF
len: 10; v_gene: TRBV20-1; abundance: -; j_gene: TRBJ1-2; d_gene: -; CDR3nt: TGCAGTGCTAGAAGCTATGGTTACAACTTC; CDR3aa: CSARSYGYNF
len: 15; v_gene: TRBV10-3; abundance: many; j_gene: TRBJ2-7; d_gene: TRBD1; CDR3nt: TGTGCCATCAGTGAGGATTGGGACAGCTCCTACGAGCAGTACTTC; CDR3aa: CAISEDWDSSYEQYF
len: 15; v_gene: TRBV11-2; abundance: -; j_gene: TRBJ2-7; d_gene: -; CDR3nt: -; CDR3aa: CASSPWASGSYDQYF
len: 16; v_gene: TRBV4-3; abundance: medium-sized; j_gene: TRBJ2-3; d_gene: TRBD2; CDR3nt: TGCGCCAGCAGCCAAGTTGGTAGCGGGACCACAGATACGCAGTATTTT; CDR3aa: CASSQVGSGTTDTQYF
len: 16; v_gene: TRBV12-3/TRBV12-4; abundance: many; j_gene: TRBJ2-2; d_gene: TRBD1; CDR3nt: TGTGCCAGCCAAAACTCCGGGACAGGGTGGTCTGTGGAGCTGTTTTTT; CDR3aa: CASQNSGTGWSVELFF
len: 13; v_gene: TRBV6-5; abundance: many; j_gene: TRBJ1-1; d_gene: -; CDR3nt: TGTGCCAGCGGGGGCAGGGGAAACACTGAAGCTTTCTTT; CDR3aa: CASGGRGNTEAFF
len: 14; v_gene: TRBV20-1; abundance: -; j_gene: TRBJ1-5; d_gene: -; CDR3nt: TGCAGTGTCACCCGCGAGGGGAGTTACCAGCACCAGCATTTT; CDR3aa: CSVTREGSYQHQHF
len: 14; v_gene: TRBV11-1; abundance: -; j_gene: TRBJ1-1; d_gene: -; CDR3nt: TGTGCCAGCATCCTTGGACTGGTGAACACTGAAGCTTCCTTT; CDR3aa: CASILGLVNTEASF
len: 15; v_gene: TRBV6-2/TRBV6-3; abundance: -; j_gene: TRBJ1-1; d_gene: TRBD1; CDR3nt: TGTAGCAGCAGTGGTGACAGGGGCGAGTACACTGAAGCTTTCTTT; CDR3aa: CSSSGDRGEYTEAFF
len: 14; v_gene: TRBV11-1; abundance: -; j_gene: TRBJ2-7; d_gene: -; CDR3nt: TGTGCCAACAGCCACTGGGACGGCTCCTACGAGCAGTACTTC; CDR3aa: CANSHWDGSYEQYF
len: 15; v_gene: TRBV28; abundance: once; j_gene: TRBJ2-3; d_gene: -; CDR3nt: TGTGCCATCAGCCGGAGTAGCGGCTACAAAGATACGCAGTATTTT; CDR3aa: CAISRSSGYKDTQYF